The 18 T cell receptor beta chains listed next were all sequenced from one sample in a study of cytomegalovirus exposure and HLA in healthy donors (TCRdb year 2017). Libraries were built with the immunoSEQ multiplex PCR assay. The multiplex PCR relied on a mix of 60 forward primers for TCR Vbeta segments and 13 reverse primers for TCR Jbeta segments. TCRdb took this table from immuneACCESS and kept in-frame rearrangements with V and J called. Such tables lack part of the clones; where checked against another copy, unresolved V genes explain under half of the gap, and the rest is unexplained. Present in this sample are 55,000 to 70,000 clones, under 90% of which were seen just once. Roughly 3.9% of the sample is taken by the ten largest. The sample was PBMCs. The receptors here all came from a woman aged 40 to 50 in good health and CMV-seronegative.

The genes are TRBV15 and TRBJ2-7; 8 bases match TRBD2. The CDR3 is 16 amino acids. The J segment lost 6 bases and the V segment lost 2 bases, leaving 12 bases of the junction unmatched. Germline CDR1 LNHNV, CDR2 YYDKDF (reference sequence). The CDR3 protein is CATSRNYGTSGGEQYF. The CDR3 DNA sequence: TGTGCCACCAGCAGAAACTACGGGACGAGCGGGGGCGAGCAGTACTTC.

This clone is a singleton in its sample. The chain links TRBV2 to TRBJ2-1, with a possible D match to TRBD2 (6 bases). Germline lookup yields CDR1 SNHLY and CDR2 FYNNEI. The CDR3 covers 14 residues. The V end was cut by 10 bases, the J end by 8 bases, with 21 bases between. The CDR3 is CANIKSGGWDEQFF. CDR3 DNA: TGTGCCAACATCAAGTCTGGGGGGTGGGATGAGCAGTTCTTC. The full variable domain, completed using reference TRBV2 and TRBJ2-1, is EPEVTQTPSHQVTQMGQEVILRCVPISNHLYFYWYRQILGQKVEFLVSFYNNEISEKSEIFDDQFSVERPDGSNFTLKIRSTKLEDSAMYFCANIKSGGWDEQFFGPGTRLTVL.

This rearrangement joins TRBV13 to TRBJ1-1, with D unclear. This CDR3 spans 16 amino acids. Trimming took off 0 bases at V and 0 bases at J, with 11 bases between the two ends. Germline V gene lookup returns CDR1 PRHDT and CDR2 FYEKMQ (reference sequence). The CDR3 nucleotides read TGTGCCAGCAGCTTAGGTGGCCACAGCTTGAACACTGAAGCTTTCTTT. It translates to CASSLGGHSLNTEAFF.

This clone appeared a few times. The V call is TRBV2, the J call TRBJ2-4; TRBD2 agrees at 11 bases. Germline V lookup: CDR1 SNHLY, CDR2 FYNNEI. CDR3 length: 16 amino acids. Losses at the gene ends were 6 bases for V and 0 bases for J; bases not matched to a gene: 4. The CDR3: CASRRGLAGAKNIQYF. CDR3 DNA: TGTGCCAGCAGGAGAGGACTAGCGGGAGCCAAAAACATTCAGTACTTC.

The chain employs TRBV18 and TRBJ2-7, with TRBD1 matching over 7 bases. The CDR3 spans 14 residues. Per germline, CDR1 KGHSH and CDR2 LQKENI. With 5 bases clipped from V and 2 bases from J, the junction kept 6 bases outside the gene matches. The CDR3 DNA sequence: TGTGCCAGCTCATTAAGACAGGGTACCTACGAGCAGTACTTC. It translates to CASSLRQGTYEQYF.

This rearrangement joins TRBV15 to TRBJ2-7; possible D gene TRBD1, 6 bases. Germline values: CDR1 LNHNV, CDR2 YYDKDF (reference sequence). The CDR3 length is 15 residues. Trimming removed 2 bases from V and 0 bases from J, with 11 bases in between. CDR3 bases: TGTGCCACCAGCAGATCCGGGACACTCTCCTACGAGCAGTACTTC. Translation gives CATSRSGTLSYEQYF.

The CDR3 protein is CASRSGGVYTGELFF. The CDR3 DNA sequence: TGTGCCAGCAGATCAGGGGGCGTTTACACCGGGGAGCTGTTTTTT. This chain connects TRBV27 to TRBJ2-2; 8 bases align to TRBD1. Germline V lookup: CDR1 MNHEY, CDR2 SMNVEV (reference sequence). The CDR3 has 15 residues. J lost 3 bases, V lost 6 bases, and 6 bases had no gene match.

DNA for the CDR3: TGTGCCAGCAGGGGAGGGGTTATGAGAATGAACACTGAAGCTTTCTTT. It translates to CASRGGVMRMNTEAFF. This rearrangement joins TRBV2 to TRBJ1-1, with D perhaps matching TRBD1 (5 bases). This CDR3 contains 16 residues. Germline V gene data show CDR1 as SNHLY and CDR2 as FYNNEI. The germline V and J ends were trimmed by 6 bases and 0 bases, with 17 bases remaining between them.

The V call is TRBV9, the J call TRBJ1-1, with D possibly TRBD1 on 6 matching bases. The V and J ends lost 3 bases and 1 base respectively, with 7 bases between them. The CDR3 contains 13 residues. The germline gives CDR1 SGDLS, CDR2 YYNGEE. CDR3 in DNA: TGTGCCAGCAGCGGGGGACAGAACACTGAAGCTTTCTTT. Its protein product is CASSGGQNTEAFF.

A few counts support this clone. The chain has TRBV27 and TRBJ2-3; the match to TRBD1 covers 8 bases. CDR1 MNHEY and CDR2 SMNVEV come from the germline V gene (reference sequence). CDR3 length equals 17 residues. Trimming took 3 bases from V and 1 from J; bases not matched to a gene: 9. DNA of the CDR3: TGTGCCAGCAGTTTTTTGTGGGTGGGACAGGGCACAGATACGCAGTATTTT. Its translation: CASSFLWVGQGTDTQYF.

The rearrangement links TRBV6-4 to TRBJ2-1; TRBD2 agrees at 9 bases. Trimming took 3 bases from V and 6 from J; bases not matched to a gene: 6. This CDR3 has 15 amino acids. Germline values: CDR1 MRHNA, CDR2 SNTAGT. DNA of the CDR3: TGTGCCAGCAGTGAATCTAGCGGGACACTCAATGAGCAGTTCTTC. Its protein is CASSESSGTLNEQFF.

The V call is TRBV5-1, the J call TRBJ2-1; TRBD1 agrees at 10 bases. The CDR3 is 15 residues long. V trimming: 4 bases; J trimming: 5 bases; junction bases outside the gene matches: 6. Per germline, CDR1 SGHRS and CDR2 YFSETQ. CDR3 loop: CASSPRDRGHNEQFF. The CDR3 coding sequence is TGCGCCAGCAGCCCCCGGGACAGGGGTCACAATGAGCAGTTCTTC.

The chain links TRBV2 to TRBJ2-3; 8 bases align to TRBD2. CDR1 is SNHLY, CDR2 FYNNEI, per germline. There are 13 residues in the CDR3. Trimming at V came to 6 bases and at J to 8 bases, leaving 7 bases not matched to a gene. This CDR3 reads CASSAGGGGTQYF. The CDR3 region has the DNA TGTGCCAGCAGCGCGGGGGGAGGGGGTACGCAGTATTTT.

Only one count was recorded for this clone. The chain carries TRBV16 and TRBJ1-1, with D perhaps TRBD1 (5 bases). V lost 2 bases and J lost 5, with 15 bases in between. Germline V gene data show CDR1 as KGHSY and CDR2 as FQNENV. The CDR3 runs to 15 residues. The CDR3 bases are TGTGCCAGCAGCCAAAACAGAGGCAAGGGGACTGAAGCTTTCTTT. Amino acid sequence: CASSQNRGKGTEAFF. The full variable domain, rest sourced from reference TRBV16 and TRBJ1-1, is GEEVAQTPKHLVRGEGQKAKLYCAPIKGHSYVFWYQQVLKNEFKFLISFQNENVFDETGMPKERFSAKCLPNSPCSLEIQATKLEDSAVYFCASSQNRGKGTEAFFGQGTRLTVV.

For the CDR3, the DNA is TGCGCCAGCAGCCGCACCGGGACAGCAAAAGAGACCCAGTACTTC. It codes for CASSRTGTAKETQYF. This chain connects TRBV5-1 to TRBJ2-5, with 7 bases fitting TRBD1. After removal of 4 bases from V and 3 bases from J, the junction contained 9 bases not matched to a gene. Germline CDR1 reads SGHRS; CDR2 reads YFSETQ. This CDR3 spans 15 amino acids.

The chain is built from TRBV5-1 and TRBJ1-1; 11 nucleotides agree with TRBD1. Germline CDR1 reads SGHRS; CDR2 reads YFSETQ. Unmatched junction bases numbered 8, after V lost 7 bases and J lost 6 bases. The CDR3 totals 14 residues. The CDR3 protein is CASFTGTGGAEAFF. The CDR3 DNA is TGCGCCAGCTTTACCGGGACAGGGGGTGCTGAAGCTTTCTTT. Together with reference TRBV5-1 and TRBJ1-1, the CDR3 gives the full variable domain: KAGVTQTPRYLIKTRGQQVTLSCSPISGHRSVSWYQQTPGQGLQFLFEYFSETQRNKGNFPGRFSGRQFSNSRSEMNVSTLELGDSALYLCASFTGTGGAEAFFGQGTRLTVV.

The chain couples TRBV9 to TRBJ1-4; weak D call: TRBD1 (6 bases). Germline V gene sequence: CDR1 SGDLS, CDR2 YYNGEE. The CDR3 is 13 residues long. V was clipped by 4 bases and J by 7 bases, with 11 bases between them. CDR3 sequence reads: CASSTSRGEKLFF. DNA of the CDR3: TGTGCCAGCAGCACCAGCAGGGGTGAAAAACTGTTTTTT.

The CDR3 sequence is CAWSQGYGYTF. CDR3 sequence (DNA): TGTGCCTGGAGTCAGGGCTATGGCTACACCTTC. The J gene is TRBJ1-2, the V gene TRBV30; possible D gene TRBD1, 5 bases. The V end lost 2 bases, the J end lost 4 bases, and 5 bases lay between the germline ends. Germline-derived CDR1 and CDR2 are GTSNPN and SVGIG (reference sequence). CDR3 length: 11 amino acids.